This T cell receptor beta chain was retrieved from a study of blood T cells in healthy people across ages (dated by TCRdb to 2014 to 2015). For the study in its entirety: In model experiments, roughly one uniquely barcoded TCR beta cDNA molecule per two T cells was captured by template switching. To track age-related changes in TCR beta repertoire diversity, the study relied on deep sequencing normalized with unique cDNA molecular identifiers. The donors were divided into four age groups: young (average around 15 years), middle-aged (about 40), aged (roughly 66) and long-lived (around 87). To avoid experimental bias, donors of different ages were spread randomly across the sequencing lanes. For two donors (one aged 18 to 29 and one aged 80 or older), the study analyzed two additional independent replicas of 1 million unique cDNA reads from the same blood draw.

Donors were 40 or so systemically healthy Caucasian individuals from Russia aged roughly 6 to 95 years. Around 9.7 milliliters of peripheral blood were collected from each donor into EDTA-treated Vacutainer tubes. Ficoll-Paque density-gradient centrifugation was used to isolate PBMCs, with at least 6.5 million per sample. Total RNA was extracted from PBMCs with Trizol reagent, with at least 5.5 micrograms obtained per sample. For every donor, an aliquot of PBMCs went through flow cytometry to measure the percentages of naive CD45RAhigh/CD27high T cells. Summary of the overall study and its limitations: Conclusive comparison of naive and antigen-experienced compartments was prevented by the profiling of bulk unsorted PBMCs. A strong correlation was found between observed TCR beta diversity and the percentage of naive T cells measured by flow cytometry. Because donor CMV infection status was unknown, age-related changes in expanded clonotypes were potentially confounded. Compared with the aged group, more naive CD4+ T cells, fewer expanded clones and increased TCR diversity were shown by the long-lived group, suggesting age selection. Estimates of total diversity based on one million sequenced T cells were regarded as lower bounds and as underestimates. As age increased, observed TCR beta diversity per million T cells dropped in a roughly linear way, and a significant reduction was already evident by age about 40.

The CDR3 starts with the cysteine, ends with the phenylalanine, and has 14 residues. Only CDR3 DNA remains: 42 bases, in frame from the first base. The germline V gene specifies SGHRS as CDR1 and YFSETQ as CDR2. Trimming at the junction amounts to 0 bases on V and 6 bases on J, and the germline ends lie 12 bases apart. Library prep was done by 5' RACE. The sequencer was an Illumina HiSeq 2500. A second PCR of about 6 to 11 cycles was run with a J-beta primer mix and a sample-barcoded 5' primer. Each TCR beta cDNA molecule received a unique molecular identifier from a template-switch 5' adaptor carrying 12 random nucleotides. Each sample yielded at least 3 million CDR3-containing paired-end reads. First-strand cDNA synthesis was performed from all RNA using the Mint cDNA synthesis kit, with priming by a TRBC-specific oligonucleotide. All cDNA was treated with uracil-DNA glycosylase and then went through a first 18-cycle PCR with the universal primers M1SS and BC2_uni_R. Regarding the original processing steps: For normalization, 1 million high-quality reads were randomly selected from each sample, with every read carrying a distinct molecular identifier. Instead of being binned into consensus sequences, reads with shared molecular identifiers were discarded. MiTCR, set to a Q25 quality threshold and the strictest error-elimination algorithm, was used for CDR3 identification, clonotype clustering and error correction. A nonparametric unseen species model using Euler transformation provided a lower-bound estimate of total TCR beta diversity. In TCRdb, the public reads were trimmed at Q25 with fastp and aligned with MiXCR, with productive beta chains retained. Each entry is one CDR3 protein sequence, shown with its most common DNA and genes. These V and J calls rely on TCRdb rather than the paper's analysis. Here the sample has under 850,000 distinct CDR3 sequences; about 36% occur a single time. The ten largest account for 13% of the sample.

This clonotype occurred a few times. What this receptor recognizes is not known. Within one base of it there is no much larger clone, and no base qualities were kept. The rearranged chain carries TRBV5-1 and TRBJ1-2; 6 matching bases give a weak D call of TRBD1. The TCR originated in a man younger than 35 in good health. The sequenced sample was blood. CDR3 loop: CASSLEQGQDGYTF. The nucleotide sequence is TGCGCCAGCAGCTTGGAACAGGGCCAAGATGGCTACACCTTC.